This T cell receptor (beta chain) stems from a study of OX40 agonist ivuxolimab in advanced cancers. Of note for this clone: No antigen is known for it.

V was clipped by 4 bases and J by 0 bases; unmatched bases: 10. The germline V gene has CDR1 SGDLS and CDR2 YYNGEE. The CDR3 has 19 residues. Method: immunoSEQ multiplex PCR; TCRdb's copy keeps in-frame clones and lacks some. The repertoire holds 95,000 to 100,000 clones, with 84% as singletons. General study findings and limits: Among expanded peripheral T cells, antigen specificity went undetermined. Low normalized T-cell clonal expansion also characterized some of the nonresponders.

The material sequenced was CD4+ or CD8+ T cells sorted from blood, taken in a trial of the OX40 agonist ivuxolimab. The source is an adult with an advanced solid tumor such as melanoma, head and neck, liver or kidney cancer. The V and J genes are TRBV9 and TRBJ2-3; 14 nucleotides align to TRBD2. CDR3 nucleotide sequence: TGTGCCAGCAGCTCCACCCAGACTAGCGGGAGGGGAAGCACAGATACGCAGTATTTT. Translating gives CASSSTQTSGRGSTDTQYF.